These 26 T cell receptor beta chains came from one sample sequenced in a study of T cell repertoires in cytomegalovirus infection. MiXCR, applied by TCRdb to the reads, yields one record per CDR3 protein. This sample has approximately 170,000 distinct CDR3 sequences, with 17% found just once. The sequenced sample consisted of CD8+ T cells from PBMCs. The receptors originated from a human donor in good health (CMV status not recorded). Some clones in this sample may be carry-over from other donors' samples.

CDR3 bases: TGTGGCAGCAGCAACCGTCTAGCGGCCTCCTGGAATGAGCAGTTCTTC. Translation gives CGSSNRLAASWNEQFF. The chain joins TRBV5-3 to TRBJ2-1, with 7 bases aligning to TRBD2. TRBV5-3 is placed among ORFs of uncertain function. The CDR3 spans 16 residues.

This clonotype was picked up many times. CDR3 sequence: CASSLSSGSTYEQYF. The CDR3 region has the DNA TGTGCCAGCAGTCTTTCTAGCGGGAGCACCTACGAGCAGTACTTC. This chain links TRBV7-6 with TRBJ2-7; TRBD2 matches 10 bases. The CDR3 covers 15 residues. Per germline, CDR1 SGHVS and CDR2 FNYEAQ. V was pared by 6 bases and J by 2 bases, with 7 bases of the junction left unmatched.

This clonotype has only a few counts. One junction end does not reproduce the germline sequence, and a read error may be involved. The chain uses TRBV29-1 and TRBJ1-3, with 8 bases lining up with TRBD1. The CDR3 contains 14 residues. Germline V gene sequence: CDR1 SQVTM, CDR2 ANQGSEA. The CDR3 is CSVEGQGPGNTIYF. CDR3 in DNA: TGCAGCGTGGAAGGACAGGGCCCTGGAAACACCATATATTTT.

This clonotype has ten or more counts. The chain has TRBV11-2 and TRBJ1-2; D remains unclear. Germline assignment: CDR1 SGHAT and CDR2 FQNNGV. The V end was cut by 0 bases, the J end by 1 base, with 3 bases between. CDR3 length: 13 amino acids. The CDR3 bases are TGTGCCAGCAGCTTAGACAGTAACTATGGCTACACCTTC. This encodes CASSLDSNYGYTF.

The chain combines TRBV7-2 with TRBJ2-5; weak D call: TRBD2 (6 bases). Trimming cost V 0 bases and J 5 bases, with 10 bases left between them. The CDR3 is 14 amino acids. The germline V gene encodes CDR1 SGHTA and CDR2 FQGNSA. Here the CDR3 reads CASSLALGGETQYF. The DNA of the CDR3 is TGTGCCAGCAGCTTAGCGCTTGGGGGGGAGACCCAGTACTTC. Combining the CDR3 with reference TRBV7-2 and TRBJ2-5 gives the whole variable domain GAGVSQSPSNKVTEKGKDVELRCDPISGHTALYWYRQSLGQGLEFLIYFQGNSAPDKSGLPSDRFSAERTGGSVSTLTIQRTQQEDSAVYLCASSLALGGETQYFGPGTRLLVL.

In its sample, this clonotype was seen a few times. The chain employs TRBV7-2 and TRBJ1-1; D gene ambiguous. Germline V gene lookup returns CDR1 SGHTA and CDR2 FQGNSA. Trimming pared 6 bases from V and 7 bases from J, leaving 12 bases between. The length of the CDR3 is 12 residues. The CDR3 nucleotides read TGTGCCAGCAGTTCCAACGGGCTTGAAGCTTTCTTT. It specifies CASSSNGLEAFF.

The chain combines TRBV7-2 with TRBJ1-2; no definite D call. V was pared by 8 bases and J by 6 bases, with 13 bases between. This CDR3 has 12 residues. CDR1 and CDR2 (germline): SGHTA, FQGNSA. CDR3 protein: CASLKADNGYTF. The DNA for the CDR3 is TGTGCCAGCCTGAAAGCAGATAATGGCTACACCTTC. The full variable domain, its missing parts supplied by reference TRBV7-2 and TRBJ1-2, is GAGVSQSPSNKVTEKGKDVELRCDPISGHTALYWYRQSLGQGLEFLIYFQGNSAPDKSGLPSDRFSAERTGGSVSTLTIQRTQQEDSAVYLCASLKADNGYTFGSGTRLTVV.

This clonotype was counted a few times. The chain couples TRBV7-9 to TRBJ2-1; D is possibly TRBD2 (6 bases). The CDR3 totals 13 residues. CDR1 and CDR2 from the germline V gene are SEHNR and FQNEAQ (reference sequence). With 4 bases removed from V and 6 bases from J, the gap between germline ends came to 10 bases. CDR3 sequence: CASSYRGTNEQFF. DNA for the CDR3: TGTGCCAGCAGCTACCGGGGGACCAATGAGCAGTTCTTC.

In this sample, this clonotype turned up a few times. The J gene is TRBJ1-1, the V gene TRBV7-8; 7 bases line up with TRBD1. V was pared by 0 bases and J by 5 bases, with 3 bases of the junction left unmatched. The CDR3 covers 14 residues. Germline CDR1 is SGHVS and CDR2 is FQNEAQ. The CDR3 reads CASSLARGQTEAFF. The CDR3 DNA is TGTGCCAGCAGCTTAGCGAGGGGGCAAACTGAAGCTTTCTTT.

This clonotype was observed a handful of times. V gene TRBV29-1 combines with J gene TRBJ1-2; weak D call: TRBD1 (5 bases). This CDR3 contains 13 residues. Trimming shortened V by 7 bases and J by 4 bases, and 16 bases separated the two germline ends. Germline V lookup: CDR1 SQVTM, CDR2 ANQGSEA. Here the CDR3 DNA reads TGCAGCGCCTACAGAGGACACCTCTATGGCTACACCTTC. Amino acids: CSAYRGHLYGYTF. Drawing the rest from reference TRBV29-1 and TRBJ1-2, the complete variable domain is SAVISQKPSRDICQRGTSLTIQCQVDSQVTMMFWYRQQPGQSLTLIATANQGSEATYESGFVIDKFPISRPNLTFSTLTVSNMSPEDSSIYLCSAYRGHLYGYTFGSGTRLTVV.

The rearrangement links TRBV4-3 to TRBJ2-7; D unclear. This CDR3 is 14 amino acids long. Germline CDR1 LGHNA, CDR2 YSLEER. V was shortened by 0 bases and J by 4 bases, with 10 bases between the two germline ends. The CDR3 nucleotides are TGCGCCAGCAGCCAAGATTTGGGCGGATACGAGCAGTACTTC. Residues: CASSQDLGGYEQYF.

This chain joins TRBV9 and TRBJ1-1, with no clear D. Germline V gene data show CDR1 as SGDLS and CDR2 as YYNGEE. This CDR3 contains 15 residues. Trimming removed 0 bases from V and 4 bases from J, with 13 bases in between. The CDR3 is CASSVGVGGGTEAFF. DNA of the CDR3: TGTGCCAGCAGCGTAGGCGTAGGAGGAGGCACTGAAGCTTTCTTT.

The rearrangement uses TRBV2 and TRBJ2-2; D is perhaps TRBD2 (5 bases). Germline V lookup: CDR1 SNHLY, CDR2 FYNNEI. V lost 7 bases, J lost 3 bases, and 18 bases lay in between. The CDR3 spans 16 residues. The DNA of the CDR3 is TGTGCCAGCATCCCCCAGGAGGCCGTTTACACCGGGGAGCTGTTTTTT. Its translation is CASIPQEAVYTGELFF.

There are a few counts of this clonotype. This chain joins TRBV13 and TRBJ1-1; the D is unclear. The CDR3 is 17 residues long. CDR1 PRHDT and CDR2 FYEKMQ come from the germline V gene (reference sequence). The V and J ends lost 1 base and 1 base respectively, with 16 bases between them. CDR3 coding DNA: TGTGCCAGCAGCTTAGATCAGGCTCCCGTTGGGAACACTGAAGCTTTCTTT. Translation gives CASSLDQAPVGNTEAFF.

The genes are TRBV28 and TRBJ2-5; perhaps TRBD1 as D (6 bases). V was shortened by 5 bases and J by 5 bases, with 15 bases between the two germline ends. Germline assignment: CDR1 MDHEN and CDR2 SYDVKM. This CDR3 contains 14 residues. CDR3 protein: CASSIFTGMETQYF. In DNA, the CDR3 is TGTGCCAGCAGTATCTTTACAGGGATGGAGACCCAGTACTTC.

The rearrangement joins TRBV7-8 to TRBJ2-1, with 11 bases aligning to TRBD2. V trimming: 4 bases; J trimming: 0 bases; junction bases outside the gene matches: 5. CDR3 length: 17 residues. Germline values: CDR1 SGHVS, CDR2 FQNEAQ. The DNA of the CDR3 is TGTGCCAGCAGCTCACTAGCGGGAGCGAGCTCCTACAATGAGCAGTTCTTC. Encoded protein: CASSSLAGASSYNEQFF.

This clonotype was seen at least ten times. The chain joins TRBV7-2 to TRBJ2-1, with a possible D match to TRBD2 (6 bases). The CDR3 extends over 13 amino acids. CDR1 and CDR2 (germline): SGHTA, FQGNSA. Trimming took off 6 bases at V and 5 bases at J, with 11 bases between the two ends. The CDR3 loop reads CASSFGTHNEQFF. In nucleotides, the CDR3 is TGTGCCAGCAGTTTCGGGACTCACAATGAGCAGTTCTTC. Full variable domain (missing parts from reference TRBV7-2 and TRBJ2-1): GAGVSQSPSNKVTEKGKDVELRCDPISGHTALYWYRQSLGQGLEFLIYFQGNSAPDKSGLPSDRFSAERTGGSVSTLTIQRTQQEDSAVYLCASSFGTHNEQFFGPGTRLTVL.

The genes are TRBV7-9 and TRBJ2-7; D is unresolved. This CDR3 is 11 amino acids long. V was pared by 7 bases and J by 2 bases, with 6 bases between. Germline CDR1 and CDR2: SEHNR and FQNEAQ (reference sequence). Here the CDR3 DNA reads TGTGCCAGCACTCATACCTACGAGCAGTACTTC. Protein sequence: CASTHTYEQYF.

This clonotype came up a few times. This chain links TRBV11-1 with TRBJ2-1; D is uncertain. The V gene's germline CDR1 is SGHAT and CDR2 FQDESV (reference sequence). This CDR3 contains 15 residues. V gave up 4 bases and J gave up 4 bases, with 14 bases separating them. For the CDR3, the DNA is TGTGCCAGCAGCTCCCTGGAGTATTATTACAATGAGCAGTTCTTC. Its translation is CASSSLEYYYNEQFF.

This clonotype has just a few counts. The V and J genes are TRBV25-1 and TRBJ2-7; D is uncertain. The germline V gene encodes CDR1 MGHDK and CDR2 SYGVNS. Between the trimmed V and J ends, which lost 6 bases and 2 bases, there was a span of 5 bases. This CDR3 comprises 11 residues. DNA of the CDR3: TGTGCCAGCAGCGAAACCTACGAGCAGTACTTC. This sequence encodes CASSETYEQYF.

The sample holds a few counts of this clonotype. The chain links TRBV19 to TRBJ2-5; D may be TRBD1 or TRBD2 (5 bases each). V gave up 8 bases and J gave up 2 bases, with 15 bases separating them. CDR1 is LNHDA and CDR2 is SQIVND in the germline V gene (reference sequence). The length of the CDR3 is 14 residues. The CDR3 DNA reads TGTGCCAGTTCCGGGACGGGGAAGCAAGAGACCCAGTACTTC. It codes for CASSGTGKQETQYF.

The rearrangement links TRBV7-2 to TRBJ2-1; the match to TRBD1 covers 10 bases. The V gene end was trimmed by 5 bases and the J gene end by 1 base; junction bases not matched to a gene: 5. This CDR3 region has 16 residues. Germline values: CDR1 SGHTA, CDR2 FQGNSA. Written as DNA, the CDR3 is TGTGCCAGCAGCCTCCGGGACAGGGGATCCTACAATGAGCAGTTCTTC. Amino acids: CASSLRDRGSYNEQFF.

This clonotype was detected only a few times. The chain has TRBV28 and TRBJ1-5; possibly TRBD1 for D (5 bases). The V end lost 3 bases, the J end lost 6 bases, and 15 bases lay between the germline ends. The germline V gene encodes CDR1 MDHEN and CDR2 SYDVKM. The CDR3 is made up of 15 amino acids. The CDR3: CASSFPPEGIQPQHF. The CDR3 DNA sequence: TGTGCCAGCAGTTTCCCGCCGGAGGGGATTCAGCCCCAGCATTTT.

This clonotype occurred a few times. A read error may produce the germline difference seen at one junction end. The CDR3 DNA sequence: TGCGCCAGCAGCCAAGACGACAGTCATTCTGGCTACACCTTC. It codes for CASSQDDSHSGYTF. This chain links TRBV7-2 with TRBJ1-2, with a weak D call TRBD1 (5 bases). The germline gives CDR1 SGHTA, CDR2 FQGNSA. The CDR3 consists of 14 residues.

This clonotype was seen only a few times. This rearrangement joins TRBV6-5 to TRBJ2-2; D not certain. This CDR3 spans 12 amino acids. In germline, CDR1 is MNHEY, CDR2 SVGAGI. The V end was cut by 6 bases, the J end by 5 bases, with 7 bases between. The CDR3 spells CASRRWTGELFF. The CDR3 coding sequence is TGTGCCAGCAGACGTTGGACCGGGGAGCTGTTTTTT.

This clonotype has a handful of counts. The CDR3 DNA reads TGTGCCAGCAGTTATAGGGGGGATTCACCCCTCCACTTT. Residues: CASSYRGDSPLHF. J is TRBJ1-6 and V is TRBV27; maybe TRBD1 (6 bases). This CDR3 has 13 residues. V was pared by 4 bases and J by 8 bases, with 9 bases between. Germline CDR1 MNHEY, CDR2 SMNVEV (reference sequence).